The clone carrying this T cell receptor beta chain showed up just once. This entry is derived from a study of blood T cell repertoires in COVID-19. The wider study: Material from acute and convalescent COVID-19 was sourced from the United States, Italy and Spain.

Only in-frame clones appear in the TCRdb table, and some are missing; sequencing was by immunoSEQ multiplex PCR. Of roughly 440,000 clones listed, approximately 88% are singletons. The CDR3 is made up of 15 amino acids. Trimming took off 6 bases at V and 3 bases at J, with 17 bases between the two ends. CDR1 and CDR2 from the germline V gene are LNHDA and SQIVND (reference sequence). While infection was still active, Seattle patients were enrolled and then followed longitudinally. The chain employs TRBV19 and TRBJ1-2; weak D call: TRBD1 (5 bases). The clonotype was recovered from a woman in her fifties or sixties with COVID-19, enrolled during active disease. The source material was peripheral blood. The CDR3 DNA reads TGTGCCAGTAGGCCTGACAGAACGAAGGACTATGGCTACACCTTC. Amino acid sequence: CASRPDRTKDYGYTF.